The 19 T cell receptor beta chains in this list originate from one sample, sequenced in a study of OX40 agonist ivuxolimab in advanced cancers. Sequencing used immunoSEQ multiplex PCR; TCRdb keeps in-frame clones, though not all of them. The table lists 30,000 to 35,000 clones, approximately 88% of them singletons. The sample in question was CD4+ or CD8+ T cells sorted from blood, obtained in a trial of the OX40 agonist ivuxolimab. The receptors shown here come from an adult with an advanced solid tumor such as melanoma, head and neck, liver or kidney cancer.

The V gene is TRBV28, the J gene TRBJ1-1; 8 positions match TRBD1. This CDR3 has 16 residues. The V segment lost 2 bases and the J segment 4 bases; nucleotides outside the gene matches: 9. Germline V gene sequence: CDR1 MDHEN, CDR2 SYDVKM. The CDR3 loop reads CASSLGTGGSFTEAFF. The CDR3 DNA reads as TGTGCCAGCAGTTTAGGAACAGGGGGTAGTTTCACTGAAGCTTTCTTT.

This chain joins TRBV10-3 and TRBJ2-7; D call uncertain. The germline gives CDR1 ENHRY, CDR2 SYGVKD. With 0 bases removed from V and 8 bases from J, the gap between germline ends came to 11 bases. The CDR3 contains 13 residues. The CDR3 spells CAISESLDPKQYF. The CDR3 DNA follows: TGTGCCATCAGTGAGTCCTTGGACCCAAAGCAGTACTTC.

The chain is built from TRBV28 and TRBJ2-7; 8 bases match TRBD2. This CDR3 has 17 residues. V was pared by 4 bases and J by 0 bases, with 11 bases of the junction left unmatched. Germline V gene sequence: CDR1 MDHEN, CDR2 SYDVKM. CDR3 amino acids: CASSSHQIAGPSYEQYF. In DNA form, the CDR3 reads TGTGCCAGCAGTTCCCACCAGATAGCGGGACCCTCCTACGAGCAGTACTTC. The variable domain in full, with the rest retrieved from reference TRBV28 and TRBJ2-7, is DVKVTQSSRYLVKRTGEKVFLECVQDMDHENMFWYRQDPGLGLRLIYFSYDVKMKEKGDIPEGYSVSREKKERFSLILESASTNQTSMYLCASSSHQIAGPSYEQYFGPGTRLTVT.

The CDR3 DNA sequence: TGTGCCAGCAGCGCGACAGGGAGCTCCTACGAGCAGTACTTC. This sequence encodes CASSATGSSYEQYF. This chain joins TRBV7-2 and TRBJ2-7, with 7 bases aligning to TRBD1. CDR3 size: 14 residues. Trimming at V came to 5 bases and at J to 0 bases, leaving 4 bases not matched to a gene. Per germline, CDR1 SGHTA and CDR2 FQGNSA. Using reference TRBV7-2 and TRBJ2-7 for the parts outside the CDR3, the full variable domain is GAGVSQSPSNKVTEKGKDVELRCDPISGHTALYWYRQSLGQGLEFLIYFQGNSAPDKSGLPSDRFSAERTGGSVSTLTIQRTQQEDSAVYLCASSATGSSYEQYFGPGTRLTVT.

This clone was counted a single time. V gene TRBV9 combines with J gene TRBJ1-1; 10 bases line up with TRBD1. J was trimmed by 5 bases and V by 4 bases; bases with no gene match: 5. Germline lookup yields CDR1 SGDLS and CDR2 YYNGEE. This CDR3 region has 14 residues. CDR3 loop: CASSPRDRGTEAFF. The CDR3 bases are TGTGCCAGCAGCCCACGGGACAGGGGTACTGAAGCTTTCTTT.

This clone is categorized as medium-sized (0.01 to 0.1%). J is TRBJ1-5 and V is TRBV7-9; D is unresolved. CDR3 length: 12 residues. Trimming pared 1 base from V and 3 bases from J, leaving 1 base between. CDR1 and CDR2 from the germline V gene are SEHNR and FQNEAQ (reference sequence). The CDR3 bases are TGTGCCAGCAGCTTAGTCAATCAGCCCCAGCATTTT. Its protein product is CASSLVNQPQHF.

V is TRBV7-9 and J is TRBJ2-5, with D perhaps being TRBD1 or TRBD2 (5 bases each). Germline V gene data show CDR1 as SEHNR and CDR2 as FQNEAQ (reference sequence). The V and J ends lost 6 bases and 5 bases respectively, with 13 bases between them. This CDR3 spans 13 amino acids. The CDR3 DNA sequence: TGTGCCAGCAGTTACCGTGGGACGGAGACCCAGTACTTC. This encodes CASSYRGTETQYF.

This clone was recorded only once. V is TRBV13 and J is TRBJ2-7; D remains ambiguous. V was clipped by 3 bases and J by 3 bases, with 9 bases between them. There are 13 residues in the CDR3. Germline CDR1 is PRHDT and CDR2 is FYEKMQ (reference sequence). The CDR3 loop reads CASSFAGHYEQYF. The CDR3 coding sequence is TGTGCCAGCAGCTTCGCAGGCCACTACGAGCAGTACTTC. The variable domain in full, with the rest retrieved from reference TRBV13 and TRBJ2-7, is AAGVIQSPRHLIKEKRETATLKCYPIPRHDTVYWYQQGPGQDPQFLISFYEKMQSDKGSIPDRFSAQQFSDYHSELNMSSLELGDSALYFCASSFAGHYEQYFGPGTRLTVT.

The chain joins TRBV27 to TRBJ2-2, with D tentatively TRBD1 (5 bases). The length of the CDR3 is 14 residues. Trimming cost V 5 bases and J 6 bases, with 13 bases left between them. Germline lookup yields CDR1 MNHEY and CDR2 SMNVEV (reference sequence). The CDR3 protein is CASSPGIGAGELFF. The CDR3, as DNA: TGTGCCAGCAGTCCAGGGATCGGAGCCGGGGAGCTGTTTTTT.

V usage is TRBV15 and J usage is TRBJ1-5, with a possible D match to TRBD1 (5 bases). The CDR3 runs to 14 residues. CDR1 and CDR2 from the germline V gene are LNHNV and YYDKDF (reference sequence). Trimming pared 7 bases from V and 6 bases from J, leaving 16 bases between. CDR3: CATTRGGEVQPQHF. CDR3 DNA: TGTGCCACCACCCGGGGCGGTGAGGTTCAGCCCCAGCATTTT. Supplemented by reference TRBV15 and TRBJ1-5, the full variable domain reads DAMVIQNPRYQVTQFGKPVTLSCSQTLNHNVMYWYQQKSSQAPKLLFHYYDKDFNNEADTPDNFQSRRPNTSFCFLDIRSPGLGDTAMYLCATTRGGEVQPQHFGDGTRLSIL.

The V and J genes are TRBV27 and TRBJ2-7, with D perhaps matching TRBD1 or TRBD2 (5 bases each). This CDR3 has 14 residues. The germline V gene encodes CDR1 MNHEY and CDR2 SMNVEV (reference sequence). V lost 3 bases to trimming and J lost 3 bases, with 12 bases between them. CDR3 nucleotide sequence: TGTGCCAGCAGTTTCACCTGGGGGAACTACGAGCAGTACTTC. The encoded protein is CASSFTWGNYEQYF.

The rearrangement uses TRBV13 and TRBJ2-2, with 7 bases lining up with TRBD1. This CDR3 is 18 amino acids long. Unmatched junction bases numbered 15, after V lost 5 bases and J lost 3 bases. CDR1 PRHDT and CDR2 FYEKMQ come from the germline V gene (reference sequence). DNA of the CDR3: TGTGCCAGCAGCCCCAATCCCGGGACAGAGAAATACACCGGGGAGCTGTTTTTT. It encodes CASSPNPGTEKYTGELFF. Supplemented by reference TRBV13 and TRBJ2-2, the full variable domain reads AAGVIQSPRHLIKEKRETATLKCYPIPRHDTVYWYQQGPGQDPQFLISFYEKMQSDKGSIPDRFSAQQFSDYHSELNMSSLELGDSALYFCASSPNPGTEKYTGELFFGEGSRLTVL.

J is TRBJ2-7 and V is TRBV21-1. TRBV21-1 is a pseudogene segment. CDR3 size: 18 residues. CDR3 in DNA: TGTGCCAGCATGCGGATAGGGGCAGGACTCGCTTTTCCCTACGAGCAGTACTTC. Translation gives CASMRIGAGLAFPYEQYF.

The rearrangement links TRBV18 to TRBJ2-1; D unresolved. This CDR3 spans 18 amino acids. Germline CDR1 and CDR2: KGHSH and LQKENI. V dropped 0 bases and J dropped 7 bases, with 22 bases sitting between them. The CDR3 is CASSPPLDSGVVRNEQFF. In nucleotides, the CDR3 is TGTGCCAGCTCACCACCGTTGGATTCTGGGGTGGTGAGGAATGAGCAGTTCTTC.

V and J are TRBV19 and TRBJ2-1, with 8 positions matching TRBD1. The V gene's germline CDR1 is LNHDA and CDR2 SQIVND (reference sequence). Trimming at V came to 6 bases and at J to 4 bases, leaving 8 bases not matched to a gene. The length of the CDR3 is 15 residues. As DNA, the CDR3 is TGTGCCAGTAGCCCTGACAGGGGTTCTTACAATGAGCAGTTCTTC. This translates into CASSPDRGSYNEQFF. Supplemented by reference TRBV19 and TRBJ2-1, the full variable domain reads DGGITQSPKYLFRKEGQNVTLSCEQNLNHDAMYWYRQDPGQGLRLIYYSQIVNDFQKGDIAEGYSVSREKKESFPLTVTSAQKNPTAFYLCASSPDRGSYNEQFFGPGTRLTVL.

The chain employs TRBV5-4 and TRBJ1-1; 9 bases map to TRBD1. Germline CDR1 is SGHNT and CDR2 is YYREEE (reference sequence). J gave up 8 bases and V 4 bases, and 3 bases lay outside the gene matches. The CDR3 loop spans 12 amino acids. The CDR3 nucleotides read TGTGCCAGCAGCCTCGGACAGGGGGAAGCTTTCTTT. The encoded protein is CASSLGQGEAFF.

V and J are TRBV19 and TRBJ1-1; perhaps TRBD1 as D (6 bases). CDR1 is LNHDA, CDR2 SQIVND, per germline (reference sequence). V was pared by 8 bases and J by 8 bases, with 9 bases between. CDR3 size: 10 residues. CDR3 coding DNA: TGTGCCAGTGGCGACAGGGAAGCTTTCTTT. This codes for CASGDREAFF.

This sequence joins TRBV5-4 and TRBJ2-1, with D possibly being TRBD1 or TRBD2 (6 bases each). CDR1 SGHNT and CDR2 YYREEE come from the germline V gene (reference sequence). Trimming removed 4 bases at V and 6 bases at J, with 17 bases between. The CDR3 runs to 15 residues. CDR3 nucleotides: TGTGCCAGCAGCCCGTCGGGGGCCGGGGTCAATGAGCAGTTCTTC. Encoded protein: CASSPSGAGVNEQFF. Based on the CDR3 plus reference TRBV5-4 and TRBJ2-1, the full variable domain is ETGVTQSPTHLIKTRGQQVTLRCSSQSGHNTVSWYQQALGQGPQFIFQYYREEENGRGNFPPRFSGLQFPNYSSELNVNALELDDSALYLCASSPSGAGVNEQFFGPGTRLTVL.

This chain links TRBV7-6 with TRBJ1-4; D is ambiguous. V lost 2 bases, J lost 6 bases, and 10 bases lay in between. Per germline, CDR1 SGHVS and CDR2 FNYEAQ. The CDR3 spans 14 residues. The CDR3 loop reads CASSLFPGDEKLFF. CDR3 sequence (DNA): TGTGCCAGCAGCTTATTCCCCGGGGATGAAAAACTGTTTTTT.